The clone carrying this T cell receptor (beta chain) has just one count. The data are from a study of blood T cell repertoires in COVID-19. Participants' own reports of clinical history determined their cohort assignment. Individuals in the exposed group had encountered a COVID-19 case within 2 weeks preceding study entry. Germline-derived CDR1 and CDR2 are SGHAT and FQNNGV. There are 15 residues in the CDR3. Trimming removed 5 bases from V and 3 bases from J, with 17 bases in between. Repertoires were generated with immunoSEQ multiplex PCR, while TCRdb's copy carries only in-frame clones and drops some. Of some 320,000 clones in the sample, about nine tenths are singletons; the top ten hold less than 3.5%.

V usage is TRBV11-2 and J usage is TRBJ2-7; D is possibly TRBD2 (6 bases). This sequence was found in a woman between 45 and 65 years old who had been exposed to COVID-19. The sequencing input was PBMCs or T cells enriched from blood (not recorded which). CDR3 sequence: CASSPRDEAFYEQYF. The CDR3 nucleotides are TGTGCCAGCAGCCCGCGGGACGAAGCATTCTACGAGCAGTACTTC. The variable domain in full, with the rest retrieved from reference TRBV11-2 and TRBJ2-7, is EAGVAQSPRYKIIEKRQSVAFWCNPISGHATLYWYQQILGQGPKLLIQFQNNGVVDDSQLPKDRFSAERLKGVDSTLKIQPAKLEDSAVYLCASSPRDEAFYEQYFGPGTRLTVT.